The text below deals with one TCR beta chain. Its antigen remains unidentified. The data were produced by immunoSEQ multiplex PCR, yet TCRdb's version contains in-frame clones alone and is incomplete. This sample has about 2 million clones, with roughly 96% found just once. CDR1 SGHNT and CDR2 YENEEA come from the germline V gene. Trimming removed 5 bases at V and 7 bases at J, with 19 bases between. This CDR3 has 15 amino acids. These data come from a study of shared clonotypes between healthy human individuals. Study-wide context: Donor composition was a couple of women and a few men, aged 18 to 49. Regarding the study as a whole: All-four-donor shared clonotypes had higher generation probabilities than non-shared clonotypes did. The low donor count limited represented genetic and exposure-history diversity. Sequencing depth was expected to influence donor clonotype sharing.

This clonotype was obtained from a young man in good health. Specimen: naive CD4+ T cells sorted from blood. As to subset: CD45RA+ positively selected. The J gene is TRBJ2-3, the V gene TRBV11-3, with D possibly being TRBD1 or TRBD2 (5 bases each). CDR3 protein: CASSPGPNPGNTQYF. In DNA, the CDR3 is TGTGCCAGCAGCCCGGGACCAAACCCGGGGAATACGCAGTATTTT. Together with reference TRBV11-3 and TRBJ2-3, the CDR3 gives the full variable domain: EAGVVQSPRYKIIEKKQPVAFWCNPISGHNTLYWYLQNLGQGPELLIRYENEEAVDDSQLPKDRFSAERLKGVDSTLKIQPAELGDSAVYLCASSPGPNPGNTQYFGPGTRLTVL.